The clone carrying this T cell receptor (beta chain) appeared a few times. For the second PCR, which ran for roughly 7 to 11 cycles, a sample-barcoded 5' primer and a J-beta primer mix were used. TCRdb called the 5' RACE reads again in MiXCR, with one record for every CDR3 protein. The repertoire includes 1.5 million or so distinct CDR3 sequences, about 43% of them detected once, and roughly 8.2% sits in the top ten. These data come from a study of blood T cells in healthy people across ages. Material: blood. The sequence was obtained from a young woman in good health.

CDR3 bases: TGTGCCAGCGCCCTTACCGGCGGGGCCACAGATACGCAGTATTTT. Translating it yields CASALTGGATDTQYF. This chain joins TRBV6-5 and TRBJ2-3, with D tentatively TRBD2 (6 bases). The CDR3 covers 15 residues. Trimming took 8 bases from V and 2 from J, leaving 17 bases between them. Germline V gene lookup returns CDR1 MNHEY and CDR2 SVGAGI.